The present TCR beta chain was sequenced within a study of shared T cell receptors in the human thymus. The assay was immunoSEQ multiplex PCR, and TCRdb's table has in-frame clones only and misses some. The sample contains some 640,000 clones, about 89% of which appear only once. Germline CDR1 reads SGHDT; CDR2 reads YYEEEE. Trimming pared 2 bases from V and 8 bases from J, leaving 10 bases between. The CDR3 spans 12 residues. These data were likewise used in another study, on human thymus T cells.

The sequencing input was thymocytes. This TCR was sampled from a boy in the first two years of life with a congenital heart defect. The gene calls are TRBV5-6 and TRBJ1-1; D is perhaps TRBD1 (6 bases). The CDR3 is CASSLSGTEAFF. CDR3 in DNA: TGTGCCAGCAGCTTAAGTGGGACAGAAGCTTTCTTT.